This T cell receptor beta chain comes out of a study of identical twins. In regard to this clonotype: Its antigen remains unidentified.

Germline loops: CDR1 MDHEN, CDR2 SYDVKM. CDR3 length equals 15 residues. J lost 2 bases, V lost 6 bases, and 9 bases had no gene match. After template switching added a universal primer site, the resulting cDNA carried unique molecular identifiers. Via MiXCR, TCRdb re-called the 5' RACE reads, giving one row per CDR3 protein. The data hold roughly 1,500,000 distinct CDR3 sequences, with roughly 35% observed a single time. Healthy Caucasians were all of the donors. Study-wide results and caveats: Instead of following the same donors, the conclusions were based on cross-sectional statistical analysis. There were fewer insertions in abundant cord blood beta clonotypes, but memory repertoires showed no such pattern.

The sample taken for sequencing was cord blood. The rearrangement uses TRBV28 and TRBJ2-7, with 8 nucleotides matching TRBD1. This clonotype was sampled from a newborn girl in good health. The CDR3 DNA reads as TGTGCCAGCAGCACAGCCGGGACAGGAACCTACGAGCAGTACTTC. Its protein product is CASSTAGTGTYEQYF.